Presented here are 2 T cell receptor beta chains from one specimen sequenced in a study of technical replicates of blood from a handful of donors (dated by TCRdb to the late 2010s). Receptor amplification or capture employed the immunoSEQ multiplex PCR assay. Sourced from immuneACCESS, this table was stored by TCRdb with only in-frame sequences that have V and J called. A share of the clones is absent; for the studies checked, an unresolved V gene accounts for under half, and the remainder has no known explanation. The sample table shows tens of thousands of clones, and 90% to 95% are seen once. The ten largest clones take up approximately 0.25% of the sample. Sequencing input: T cells isolated from PBMCs. Every receptor here comes from a human donor in good health.

The rearrangement joins TRBV6-5 to TRBJ2-7; tentatively, D is TRBD2 (6 bases). V was clipped by 4 bases and J by 0 bases, with 13 bases between them. From germline, CDR1 is MNHEY and CDR2 SVGAGI. The CDR3 length is 15 residues. CDR3: CASSSRDLSSYEQYF. CDR3 nucleotide sequence: TGTGCCAGCAGTTCCCGGGACTTAAGCTCCTACGAGCAGTACTTC.

This chain connects TRBV27 to TRBJ2-7, with TRBD1 as a possible D gene (6 bases). This CDR3 has 15 residues. The V gene lost 4 bases and the J gene lost 6 bases, with 19 bases spanning the gap. From germline, CDR1 is MNHEY and CDR2 SMNVEV (reference sequence). The CDR3 loop reads CASSSNPGDLSEQYF. Here the CDR3 DNA reads TGTGCCAGCAGTTCAAACCCAGGGGATCTCAGCGAGCAGTACTTC.